The subject of this entry is one T cell receptor (beta chain). Its matching antigen is unknown. V was trimmed by 0 bases and J by 1 base, leaving 14 bases between them. The CDR3 consists of 16 residues. Germline V gene lookup returns CDR1 SQVTM and CDR2 ANQGSEA. TCRdb used MiXCR to reprocess the 5' RACE reads, holding one entry per CDR3 protein. The sample shows 100,000 to 150,000 distinct CDR3 sequences, 17% of them seen only once. The data originate from a study of CD8 T cells in ankylosing spondylitis. Notes on the study in general: There was reportedly significant enrichment of clones that were disease-linked in matched ankylosing spondylitis synovial fluid. Eight or nine highly homologous variants formed a TCR beta motif that appeared characteristic of ankylosing spondylitis blood.

This sequence originates from a male donor with ankylosing spondylitis. Specimen: blood, either unsorted or a sorted T cell fraction (not recorded which). The chain uses TRBV29-1 and TRBJ2-3; D might be TRBD2 (5 bases). CDR3 sequence: CSVEDQVYGGTDTQYF. The CDR3 DNA sequence: TGCAGCGTTGAAGATCAGGTGTACGGGGGCACAGATACGCAGTATTTT.